The T cell receptor beta chain under discussion was sequenced for a study of shared T cell receptors in the human thymus. TCRdb's copy holds only in-frame clones and misses some; the assay was immunoSEQ multiplex PCR. This sample has some 400,000 clones, with just under 95% found just once. Source material: thymocytes. This sequence originates from a human donor.

The CDR3 loop reads CASSLRGASTDTQYF. The CDR3 region has the DNA TGTGCCAGCAGCTTAAGGGGGGCGAGCACAGATACGCAGTATTTT. The chain carries TRBV7-6 and TRBJ2-3; perhaps D is TRBD1 or TRBD2 (6 bases each). Trimming took off 2 bases at V and 0 bases at J, with 9 bases between the two ends. Germline V gene data show CDR1 as SGHVS and CDR2 as FNYEAQ. The CDR3 loop spans 15 amino acids.